This entry lists 6 T cell receptor beta chains sequenced from one sample in a study of CD8 T cells in ankylosing spondylitis. Whole-study findings and limits: In ankylosing spondylitis blood, a motif of about 8 highly homologous TCR beta variants appeared characteristic.

TCRdb redid the calling of the 5' RACE reads with MiXCR, one entry per CDR3 protein. The repertoire has around 770,000 distinct CDR3 sequences, around 20% of them found once; the top ten carry around a fifth. These receptors have no identified antigens. The sequenced material came from blood, either unsorted or a sorted T cell fraction (not recorded which). These receptors came from a male donor with ankylosing spondylitis.

V usage is TRBV4-1 and J usage is TRBJ2-5; 11 bases match TRBD2. The V segment lost 1 base and the J segment 5 bases; nucleotides outside the gene matches: 3. Germline CDR1 reads MGHRA; CDR2 reads YSYEKL. This CDR3 is 15 amino acids long. CDR3 sequence (DNA): TGCGCCAGCAGCCAAGCGGCTAGCGGGGGGGAGACCCAGTACTTC. It yields the protein CASSQAASGGETQYF.

In this sample, this clonotype turned up a few times. CDR3 nucleotides: TGTGCCAGCAGCCCCCGGACAGGGGTTAACAAGCAGTACTTC. Translated, it gives CASSPRTGVNKQYF. The chain carries TRBV7-2 and TRBJ2-7; 9 bases are shared with TRBD1. This CDR3 is 14 amino acids long. V shed 5 bases and J 8 bases; nucleotides not matched to a gene: 10. The V gene's germline CDR1 is SGHTA and CDR2 FQGNSA.

This clonotype has only a few counts. The chain employs TRBV5-1 and TRBJ2-3; D gene unclear. CDR3 size: 13 residues. The germline CDR1 and CDR2 sequences are SGHRS and YFSETQ. The V gene lost 4 bases and the J gene lost 6 bases, with 12 bases spanning the gap. Here the CDR3 reads CASSAPSVDTQYF. In DNA form, the CDR3 reads TGCGCCAGCAGCGCCCCATCCGTGGATACGCAGTATTTT.

The chain uses TRBV7-9 and TRBJ2-1; perhaps TRBD2 as D (6 bases). CDR1 and CDR2 (germline): SEHNR, FQNEAQ (reference sequence). The germline V and J ends were trimmed by 5 bases and 10 bases, with 21 bases remaining between them. The CDR3 runs 15 residues. CDR3 in DNA: TGTGCCAGCAGCCCCTATCTGGACCTTGGGGGGGAGCAGTTCTTC. The encoded protein is CASSPYLDLGGEQFF.

This chain links TRBV18 with TRBJ1-5, with D possibly TRBD1 on 6 matching bases. The CDR3 consists of 15 residues. V was cut by 3 bases and J by 5 bases, with 14 bases left in between. The V gene's germline CDR1 is KGHSH and CDR2 LQKENI. Here the CDR3 reads CASSPPGAMDQPQHF. The CDR3 coding sequence is TGTGCCAGCTCACCGCCAGGGGCAATGGATCAGCCCCAGCATTTT.

V and J are TRBV20-1 and TRBJ1-1, with D perhaps TRBD1 (6 bases). Germline V CDR1 and CDR2: DFQATT, SNEGSKA (reference sequence). The CDR3 is made up of 12 amino acids. V dropped 6 bases and J dropped 6 bases, with 14 bases sitting between them. CDR3 residues: CSATRGGPEAFF. DNA for the CDR3: TGCAGTGCAACCCGGGGGGGGCCTGAAGCTTTCTTT.